The 21 T cell receptor beta chains listed next were all sequenced from one sample in a study of early stage breast cancer tumors. Clones were sequenced by immunoSEQ multiplex PCR, and TCRdb holds only the in-frame ones, with some missing. The sample has some 30,000 clones, 70% to 90% seen once. The sample consisted of blood. Receptor source: a person in their fifties with breast cancer.

The V gene is TRBV6-4, the J gene TRBJ2-2; the D is unclear. Trimming removed 0 bases at V and 1 base at J, with 6 bases between. The CDR3 contains 15 residues. Germline V gene data show CDR1 as MRHNA and CDR2 as SNTAGT. The DNA of the CDR3 is TGTGCCAGCAGTGACTCGTTGGGGAACACCGGGGAGCTGTTTTTT. This gives the protein CASSDSLGNTGELFF.

The chain couples TRBV10-3 to TRBJ2-1, with 9 bases identical to TRBD1. With 0 bases clipped from V and 3 bases from J, the junction kept 6 bases outside the gene matches. The CDR3 spans 17 residues. Germline CDR1 and CDR2: ENHRY and SYGVKD. CDR3 region: CAISESGTGNDYNEQFF. The DNA for the CDR3 is TGTGCCATCAGTGAGTCCGGGACAGGGAATGACTACAATGAGCAGTTCTTC.

This chain links TRBV18 with TRBJ1-2; 11 nucleotides match TRBD1. This CDR3 is built from 16 residues. J was trimmed by 7 bases and V by 2 bases; bases with no gene match: 9. Germline V gene data show CDR1 as KGHSH and CDR2 as LQKENI. CDR3 sequence: CASSPDRTGGIGGYTF. DNA of the CDR3: TGTGCCAGCTCACCAGACCGGACAGGGGGCATAGGTGGCTACACCTTC.

The rearrangement links TRBV19 to TRBJ2-1, with a tentative D call TRBD1 (5 bases). The CDR3 contains 13 residues. The V and J ends lost 2 bases and 10 bases respectively, with 12 bases between them. Germline CDR1 and CDR2: LNHDA and SQIVND (reference sequence). The CDR3 nucleotides read TGTGCCAGTAGTATAAAAGGGGCTGGGGAGCAGTTCTTC. It is translated as CASSIKGAGEQFF.

The chain combines TRBV19 with TRBJ1-4; D gene uncertain. The germline V and J ends were trimmed by 3 bases and 9 bases, with 11 bases remaining between them. Germline CDR1 is LNHDA and CDR2 is SQIVND (reference sequence). The CDR3 loop spans 13 amino acids. CDR3 amino acids: CASSMPVEKKLFF. CDR3 bases: TGTGCCAGTAGTATGCCGGTTGAAAAAAAACTGTTTTTT.

The rearrangement uses TRBV15 and TRBJ2-6; D unclear. This CDR3 is 15 amino acids long. V was clipped by 0 bases and J by 2 bases, with 5 bases between them. Germline V gene lookup returns CDR1 LNHNV and CDR2 YYDKDF (reference sequence). DNA for the CDR3: TGTGCCACCAGCAGAGATCTTGCTGGGGCCAACGTCCTGACTTTC. This gives the protein CATSRDLAGANVLTF.

The chain employs TRBV9 and TRBJ2-2, with D uncertain. The ends were cut back, 0 bases at V and 6 bases at J, with 6 bases in the middle. The CDR3 is 13 amino acids. Looked up from germline, CDR1 is SGDLS and CDR2 is YYNGEE. DNA of the CDR3: TGTGCCAGCAGCGTAGACGGACCCGGGGAGCTGTTTTTT. This gives the protein CASSVDGPGELFF. Variable domain in full (rest from reference TRBV9 and TRBJ2-2): DSGVTQTPKHLITATGQRVTLRCSPRSGDLSVYWYQQSLDQGLQFLIQYYNGEERAKGNILERFSAQQFPDLHSELNLSSLELGDSALYFCASSVDGPGELFFGEGSRLTVL.

This sequence joins TRBV5-1 and TRBJ2-7; D is ambiguous. This CDR3 is 14 amino acids long. In germline, CDR1 is SGHRS, CDR2 YFSETQ. V lost 0 bases and J 2 bases, leaving 9 bases between the germline ends. This CDR3 reads CASSLDTYTYEQYF. The CDR3 region has the DNA TGCGCCAGCAGCTTGGATACGTATACCTACGAGCAGTACTTC.

The CDR3 DNA is TGTGCCAGCAGCCCTCCTTACTTGACAGGGGCTGGAAACACCATATATTTT. Encoded protein: CASSPPYLTGAGNTIYF. This chain uses TRBV7-9 with TRBJ1-3, with 8 bases that match TRBD1. Germline lookup yields CDR1 SEHNR and CDR2 FQNEAQ (reference sequence). V dropped 5 bases and J dropped 2; count of bases not matched to a gene: 11. CDR3 length: 17 residues. The entire variable domain, with the rest obtained from reference TRBV7-9 and TRBJ1-3, is as follows: DTGVSQNPRHKITKRGQNVTFRCDPISEHNRLYWYRQTLGQGPEFLTYFQNEAQLEKSRLLSDRFSAERPKGSFSTLEIQRTEQGDSAMYLCASSPPYLTGAGNTIYFGEGSWLTVV.

This rearrangement joins TRBV12-2 to TRBJ2-7. TRBV12-2 is shown as a pseudogene. There are 16 residues in the CDR3. CDR3 in amino acids: CASRSPGPINPYEQYF. For the CDR3, the DNA is TGTGCAAGTCGCTCGCCGGGACCTATAAACCCCTACGAGCAGTACTTC.

This chain links TRBV19 with TRBJ2-7; TRBD1 agrees at 8 bases. Per the germline V gene, CDR1 is LNHDA and CDR2 is SQIVND (reference sequence). V lost 0 bases, J lost 4 bases, and 11 bases stayed unmatched. CDR3 length: 17 residues. This CDR3 is CASSIDLQGAQSYEQYF. The CDR3, as DNA: TGTGCCAGTAGTATAGATCTTCAGGGGGCGCAGTCTTACGAGCAGTACTTC.

The genes are TRBV27 and TRBJ1-5; D is unresolved. The CDR3 has 20 residues. Trimming stripped 4 bases from V and 0 bases from J, with 25 bases between. Germline CDR1 and CDR2: MNHEY and SMNVEV (reference sequence). CDR3 sequence: CASSSSYRRGRTYSNQPQHF. In nucleotides, the CDR3 is TGTGCCAGCAGTTCGTCCTATCGCCGAGGACGGACTTATAGCAATCAGCCCCAGCATTTT.

This chain uses TRBV11-2 with TRBJ2-7; the D gene is possibly TRBD1 (5 bases). The CDR3 has 15 residues. The V gene lost 0 bases and the J gene lost 3 bases, with 12 bases spanning the gap. Germline lookup yields CDR1 SGHAT and CDR2 FQNNGV. This CDR3 reads CASSLDPGQDYEQYF. CDR3 nucleotide sequence: TGTGCCAGCAGCTTAGATCCAGGACAAGACTACGAGCAGTACTTC.

This clone has just one count. The chain links TRBV7-2 to TRBJ2-1; 12 bases are shared with TRBD2. Germline assignment: CDR1 SGHTA and CDR2 FQGNSA. The CDR3 totals 15 residues. Losses at the gene ends were 2 bases for V and 5 bases for J; bases not matched to a gene: 1. CDR3 residues: CASSLTSGGHNEQFF. For the CDR3, the DNA is TGTGCCAGCAGCTTAACTAGCGGGGGGCACAATGAGCAGTTCTTC. Combining the CDR3 with reference TRBV7-2 and TRBJ2-1 gives the whole variable domain GAGVSQSPSNKVTEKGKDVELRCDPISGHTALYWYRQSLGQGLEFLIYFQGNSAPDKSGLPSDRFSAERTGGSVSTLTIQRTQQEDSAVYLCASSLTSGGHNEQFFGPGTRLTVL.

This clone occurred once. The chain combines TRBV4-3 with TRBJ1-3; D not resolved. Trimming removed 0 bases at V and 2 bases at J, with 11 bases between. The CDR3 loop spans 16 amino acids. Germline lookup yields CDR1 LGHNA and CDR2 YSLEER. CDR3 residues: CASSQELLPPGNTIYF. The CDR3 bases are TGCGCCAGCAGCCAAGAATTGTTACCTCCTGGAAACACCATATATTTT.

The chain carries TRBV14 and TRBJ2-2; D gene ambiguous. V lost 1 base and J 7 bases, leaving 4 bases between the germline ends. Germline V gene lookup returns CDR1 SGHDN and CDR2 FVKESK. The CDR3 contains 12 residues. CDR3: CASSQAVGELFF. CDR3 coding DNA: TGTGCCAGCAGCCAAGCCGTCGGGGAGCTGTTTTTT.

The gene calls are TRBV27 and TRBJ2-1; D call uncertain. Germline V gene data show CDR1 as MNHEY and CDR2 as SMNVEV (reference sequence). Trimming pared 3 bases from V and 8 bases from J, leaving 5 bases between. CDR3 size: 11 residues. The CDR3: CASSFGHEQFF. CDR3 bases: TGTGCCAGCAGTTTTGGGCATGAGCAGTTCTTC.

V and J are TRBV7-9 and TRBJ2-3; tentatively, D is TRBD1 or TRBD2 (6 bases each). CDR1 is SEHNR, CDR2 FQNEAQ, per germline (reference sequence). The CDR3 is 14 residues long. The V end lost 1 base, the J end lost 6 bases, and 11 bases lay between the germline ends. In DNA form, the CDR3 reads TGTGCCAGCAGCTTAGGGGGGGCTAGCGATACGCAGTATTTT. It encodes CASSLGGASDTQYF.

The chain recombines TRBV27 with TRBJ2-5; TRBD1 agrees at 7 bases. V trimming: 2 bases; J trimming: 2 bases; junction bases outside the gene matches: 8. The CDR3 has 16 residues. Per the germline V gene, CDR1 is MNHEY and CDR2 is SMNVEV (reference sequence). CDR3: CASSLSWGTAQETQYF. The CDR3 region has the DNA TGTGCCAGCAGTTTAAGTTGGGGGACAGCGCAAGAGACCCAGTACTTC.

This clone was found once. V gene TRBV5-6 combines with J gene TRBJ2-7; tentatively, D is TRBD1 (6 bases). CDR1 SGHDT and CDR2 YYEEEE come from the germline V gene. Deletions cut 0 bases from V and 0 bases from J, with 7 bases between. The CDR3 loop spans 14 amino acids. The CDR3 reads CASSLGTDSYEQYF. The DNA for the CDR3 is TGTGCCAGCAGCTTGGGGACAGACTCCTACGAGCAGTACTTC.

This clone was recorded only once. The rearrangement uses TRBV19 and TRBJ1-5, with TRBD1 matching over 9 bases. Germline-derived CDR1 and CDR2 are LNHDA and SQIVND (reference sequence). V lost 3 bases to trimming and J lost 0 bases; unmatched junction nucleotides: 9. The CDR3 has 18 residues. In DNA, the CDR3 is TGTGCCAGTAGTATGGTGGGACAGGGAACTTTTAGCAATCAGCCCCAGCATTTT. The encoded protein is CASSMVGQGTFSNQPQHF.